Included here is one T cell receptor beta chain sequence, with context. Its matching antigen is unknown. Sequencing was performed with immunoSEQ multiplex PCR; in TCRdb, only in-frame clones are kept and a portion is missing. The sample holds about 15,000 clones, approximately 78% seen once. CD4+ T cells from unexposed donors were obtained before the COVID-19 pandemic (2011-2018). Isolation of CD4+ T cells took place after less than 11 days in culture. The data derive from a study of CD4 T cells in relation to SARS-CoV-2 and coronaviruses. On the study more broadly: No peptide or an HIV-1 Nef peptide pool served as negative control.

Trimming stripped 8 bases from V and 5 bases from J, with 13 bases between. Germline CDR1 is MNHEY and CDR2 is SMNVEV (reference sequence). The CDR3 is 14 residues long. The TCR originated in a human donor in good health. The chain links TRBV27 to TRBJ2-6, with D hard to call. The specimen was CD4+ T cells from PBMCs, cultured in vitro. For the CDR3, the DNA is TGTGCCAGCGCTGACGGTCCAAGGGCCAACGTCCTGACTTTC. Translated: CASADGPRANVLTF.